This T cell receptor beta chain was found in a study of T cell responses to AZD1222 COVID-19 vaccine. Study-wide points: No day 14 peak samples; only post-peak repertoires were characterized. Only a handful of AZD1222 recipients, more than 5 in all, had baseline seropositivity. A rise in Spike-specific TCR breadth and depth followed two AZD1222 doses. Reports say nearly half of spike-specific TCRs go after unmutated variant regions.

About this clone: Its target is not known.

Generated by immunoSEQ multiplex PCR, the TCRdb table keeps only in-frame clones and is missing some. Of approximately 35,000 clones listed, 70% to 90% are singletons. The CDR3 covers 11 residues. Germline V CDR1 and CDR2: SQVTM, ANQGSEA. Trimming pared 7 bases from V and 6 bases from J, leaving 12 bases between. This TCR was recovered from an adult in good health. The starting material was peripheral blood, obtained on day 0 of AZD1222 vaccination. The V gene is TRBV29-1, the J gene TRBJ1-2, with D perhaps matching TRBD1 (5 bases). The CDR3 DNA sequence: TGCAGCGCCCCGGGACCCGATGGCTACACCTTC. Translating it yields CSAPGPDGYTF.